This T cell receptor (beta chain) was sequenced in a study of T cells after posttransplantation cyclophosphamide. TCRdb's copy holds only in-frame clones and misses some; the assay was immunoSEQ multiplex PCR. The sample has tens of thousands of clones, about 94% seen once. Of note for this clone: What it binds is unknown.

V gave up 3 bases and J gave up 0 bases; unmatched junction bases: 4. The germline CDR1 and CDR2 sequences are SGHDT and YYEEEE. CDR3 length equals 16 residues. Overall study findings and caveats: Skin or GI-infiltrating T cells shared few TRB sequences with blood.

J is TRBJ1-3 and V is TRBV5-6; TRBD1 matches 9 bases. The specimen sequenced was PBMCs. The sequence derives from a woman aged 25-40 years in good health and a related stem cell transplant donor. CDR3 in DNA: TGTGCCAGCAGCTACAGGGGGCTGAGCTCTGGAAACACCATATATTTT. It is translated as CASSYRGLSSGNTIYF. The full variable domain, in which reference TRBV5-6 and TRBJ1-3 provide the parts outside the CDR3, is DAGVTQSPTHLIKTRGQQVTLRCSPKSGHDTVSWYQQALGQGPQFIFQYYEEEERQRGNFPDRFSGHQFPNYSSELNVNALLLGDSALYLCASSYRGLSSGNTIYFGEGSWLTVV.